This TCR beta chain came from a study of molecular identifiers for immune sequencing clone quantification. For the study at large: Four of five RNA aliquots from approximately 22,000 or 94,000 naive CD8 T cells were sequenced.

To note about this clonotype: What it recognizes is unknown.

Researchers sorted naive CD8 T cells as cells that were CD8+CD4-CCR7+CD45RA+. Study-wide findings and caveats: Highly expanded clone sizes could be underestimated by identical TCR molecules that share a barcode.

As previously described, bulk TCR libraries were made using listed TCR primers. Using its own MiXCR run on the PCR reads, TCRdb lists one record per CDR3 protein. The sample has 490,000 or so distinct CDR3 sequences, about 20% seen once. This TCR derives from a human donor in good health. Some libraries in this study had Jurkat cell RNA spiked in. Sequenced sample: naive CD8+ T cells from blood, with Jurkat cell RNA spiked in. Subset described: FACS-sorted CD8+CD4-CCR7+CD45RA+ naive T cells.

The CDR3 DNA sequence: TGTGCCAGCAGACCGCACCCCTACGAGCAGTACTTC. Its protein is CASRPHPYEQYF. V is TRBV6-5 and J is TRBJ2-7; the D is unclear. Germline loops: CDR1 MNHEY, CDR2 SVGAGI. The V and J ends lost 6 bases and 2 bases respectively, with 8 bases between them. This CDR3 is built from 12 residues.